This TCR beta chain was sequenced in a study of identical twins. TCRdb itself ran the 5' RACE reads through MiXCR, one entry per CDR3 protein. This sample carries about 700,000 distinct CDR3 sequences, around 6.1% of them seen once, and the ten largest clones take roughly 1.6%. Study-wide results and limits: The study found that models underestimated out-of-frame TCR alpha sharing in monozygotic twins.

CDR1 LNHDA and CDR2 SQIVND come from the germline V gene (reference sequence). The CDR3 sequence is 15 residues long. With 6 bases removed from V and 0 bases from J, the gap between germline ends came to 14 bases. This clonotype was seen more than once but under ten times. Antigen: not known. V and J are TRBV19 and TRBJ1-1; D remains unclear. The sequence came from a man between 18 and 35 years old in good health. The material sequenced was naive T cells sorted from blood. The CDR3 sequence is CASRTSGPMNTEAFF. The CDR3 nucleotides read TGTGCCAGTAGGACATCAGGACCGATGAACACTGAAGCTTTCTTT. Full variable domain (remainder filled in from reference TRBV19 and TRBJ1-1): DGGITQSPKYLFRKEGQNVTLSCEQNLNHDAMYWYRQDPGQGLRLIYYSQIVNDFQKGDIAEGYSVSREKKESFPLTVTSAQKNPTAFYLCASRTSGPMNTEAFFGQGTRLTVV.